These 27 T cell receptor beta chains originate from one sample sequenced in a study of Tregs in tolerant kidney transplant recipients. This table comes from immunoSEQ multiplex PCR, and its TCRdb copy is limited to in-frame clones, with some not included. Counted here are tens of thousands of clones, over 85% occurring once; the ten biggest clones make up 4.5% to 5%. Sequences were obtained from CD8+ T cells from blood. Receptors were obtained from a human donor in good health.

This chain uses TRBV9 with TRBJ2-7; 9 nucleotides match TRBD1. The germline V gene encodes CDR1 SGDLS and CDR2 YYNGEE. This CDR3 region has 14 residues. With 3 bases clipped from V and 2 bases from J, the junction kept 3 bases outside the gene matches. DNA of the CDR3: TGTGCCAGCAGCGCCCGGGACAGGGCCTACGAGCAGTACTTC. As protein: CASSARDRAYEQYF.

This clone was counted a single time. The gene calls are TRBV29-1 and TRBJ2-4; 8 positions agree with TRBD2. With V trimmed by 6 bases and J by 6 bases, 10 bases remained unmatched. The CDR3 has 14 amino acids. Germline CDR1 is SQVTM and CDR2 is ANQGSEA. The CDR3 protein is CSVKGSGGVNIQYF. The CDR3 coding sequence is TGCAGCGTCAAGGGGTCCGGGGGGGTAAACATTCAGTACTTC.

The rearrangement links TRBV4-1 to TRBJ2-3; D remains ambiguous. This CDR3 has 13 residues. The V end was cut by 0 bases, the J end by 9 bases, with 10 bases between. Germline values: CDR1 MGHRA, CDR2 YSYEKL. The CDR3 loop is CASSQDLPATQYF. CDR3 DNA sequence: TGCGCCAGCAGCCAAGATCTCCCTGCGACGCAGTATTTT.

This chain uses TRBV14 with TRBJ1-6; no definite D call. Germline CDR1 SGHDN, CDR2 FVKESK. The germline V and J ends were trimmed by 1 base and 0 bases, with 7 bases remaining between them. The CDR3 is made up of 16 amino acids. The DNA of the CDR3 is TGTGCCAGCAGCCAAGGAGGGAGCTCCTATAATTCACCCCTCCACTTT. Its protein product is CASSQGGSSYNSPLHF.

The CDR3 sequence: CASSVAPSGGRPYNEQFF. The CDR3 DNA reads TGTGCCAGCAGCGTAGCTCCTAGCGGAGGTCGGCCCTACAATGAGCAGTTCTTC. V is TRBV9 and J is TRBJ2-1, with 7 positions matching TRBD2. Germline loops: CDR1 SGDLS, CDR2 YYNGEE. The trim removed 0 bases at V and 2 bases at J, leaving 11 bases unmatched. The CDR3 runs to 18 residues.

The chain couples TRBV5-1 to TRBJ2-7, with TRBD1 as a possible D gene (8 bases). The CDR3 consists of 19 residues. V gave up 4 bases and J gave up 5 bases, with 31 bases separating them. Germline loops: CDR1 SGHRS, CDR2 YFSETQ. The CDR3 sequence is CASSRDRRYIAAGGHEQYF. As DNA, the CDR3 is TGCGCCAGCAGCCGGGACAGGAGATACATAGCGGCCGGGGGGCACGAGCAGTACTTC.

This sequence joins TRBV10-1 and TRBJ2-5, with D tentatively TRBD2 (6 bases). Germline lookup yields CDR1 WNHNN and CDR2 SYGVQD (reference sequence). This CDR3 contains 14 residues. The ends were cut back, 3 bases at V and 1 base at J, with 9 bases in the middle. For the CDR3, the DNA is TGCGCCAGCAGTGACACTAGCACCCAAGAGACCCAGTACTTC. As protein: CASSDTSTQETQYF.

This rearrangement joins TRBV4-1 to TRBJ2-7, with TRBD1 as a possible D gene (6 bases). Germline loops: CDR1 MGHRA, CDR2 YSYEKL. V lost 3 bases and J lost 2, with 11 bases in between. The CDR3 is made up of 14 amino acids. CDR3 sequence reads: CASSQGHRTYEQYF. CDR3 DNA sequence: TGCGCCAGCAGCCAGGGACACAGAACCTACGAGCAGTACTTC.

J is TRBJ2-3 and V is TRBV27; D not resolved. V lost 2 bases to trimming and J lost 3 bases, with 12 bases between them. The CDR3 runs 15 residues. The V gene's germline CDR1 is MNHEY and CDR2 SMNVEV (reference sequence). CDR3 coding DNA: TGTGCCAGCAGTTTACGAGCGAGACGAACAGATACGCAGTATTTT. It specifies CASSLRARRTDTQYF.

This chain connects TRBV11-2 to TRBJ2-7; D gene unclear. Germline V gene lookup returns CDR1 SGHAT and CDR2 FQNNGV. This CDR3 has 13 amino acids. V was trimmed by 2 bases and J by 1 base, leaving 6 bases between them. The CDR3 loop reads CASSLQTSYEQYF. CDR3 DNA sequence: TGTGCCAGCAGCTTACAGACATCCTACGAGCAGTACTTC.

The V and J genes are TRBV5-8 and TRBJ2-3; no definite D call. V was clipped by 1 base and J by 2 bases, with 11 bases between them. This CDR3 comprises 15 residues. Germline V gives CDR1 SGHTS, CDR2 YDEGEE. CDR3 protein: CASSLRFEFTDTQYF. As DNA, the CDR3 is TGTGCCAGCAGCTTGAGGTTTGAGTTCACAGATACGCAGTATTTT.

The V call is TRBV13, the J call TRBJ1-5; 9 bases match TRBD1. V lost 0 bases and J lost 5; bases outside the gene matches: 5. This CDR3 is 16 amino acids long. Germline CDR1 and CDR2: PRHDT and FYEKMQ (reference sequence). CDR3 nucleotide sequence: TGTGCCAGCAGCTTAGGGGGACAGGGACCGTATCAGCCCCAGCATTTT. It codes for CASSLGGQGPYQPQHF.

The CDR3 bases are TGTGCCAGCAGCTTAGGAGACAGGGGGCTCTACGAGCAGTACTTC. Encoded protein: CASSLGDRGLYEQYF. The rearrangement joins TRBV7-9 to TRBJ2-7, with 10 bases that match TRBD1. This CDR3 region has 15 residues. The V segment lost 1 base and the J segment 3 bases; nucleotides outside the gene matches: 3. Germline V gene lookup returns CDR1 SEHNR and CDR2 FQNEAQ (reference sequence). Full variable domain (remainder filled in from reference TRBV7-9 and TRBJ2-7): DTGVSQNPRHKITKRGQNVTFRCDPISEHNRLYWYRQTLGQGPEFLTYFQNEAQLEKSRLLSDRFSAERPKGSFSTLEIQRTEQGDSAMYLCASSLGDRGLYEQYFGPGTRLTVT.

The DNA for the CDR3 is TGTGCCTGGGGTCCATACCTGGGGGATGGCAACAATGAGCAGTTCTTC. Translating it yields CAWGPYLGDGNNEQFF. The chain joins TRBV30 to TRBJ2-1; D is possibly TRBD1 or TRBD2 (5 bases each). The ends were cut back, 5 bases at V and 5 bases at J, with 22 bases in the middle. Looked up from germline, CDR1 is GTSNPN and CDR2 is SVGIG (reference sequence). The CDR3 covers 16 residues.

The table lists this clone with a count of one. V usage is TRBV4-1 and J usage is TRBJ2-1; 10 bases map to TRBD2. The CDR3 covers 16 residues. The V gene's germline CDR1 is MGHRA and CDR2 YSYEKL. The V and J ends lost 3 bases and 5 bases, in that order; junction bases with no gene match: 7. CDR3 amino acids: CASSHALAGYNNEQFF. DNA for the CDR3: TGCGCCAGCAGCCATGCACTAGCGGGGTATAACAATGAGCAGTTCTTC.

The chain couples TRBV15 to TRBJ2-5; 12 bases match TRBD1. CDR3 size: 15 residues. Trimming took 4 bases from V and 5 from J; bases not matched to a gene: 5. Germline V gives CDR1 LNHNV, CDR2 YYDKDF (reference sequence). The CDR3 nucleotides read TGTGCCACCAGCAACCGGGACAGGGGGCGGGAGACCCAGTACTTC. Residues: CATSNRDRGRETQYF.

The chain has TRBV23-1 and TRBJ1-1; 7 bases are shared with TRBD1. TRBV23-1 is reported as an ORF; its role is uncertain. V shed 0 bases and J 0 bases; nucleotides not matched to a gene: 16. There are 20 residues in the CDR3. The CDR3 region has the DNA TGCGCCAGCAGTCAATCGAAGGGTGGGCAGGGGGGTAAGATGAACACTGAAGCTTTCTTT. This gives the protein CASSQSKGGQGGKMNTEAFF.

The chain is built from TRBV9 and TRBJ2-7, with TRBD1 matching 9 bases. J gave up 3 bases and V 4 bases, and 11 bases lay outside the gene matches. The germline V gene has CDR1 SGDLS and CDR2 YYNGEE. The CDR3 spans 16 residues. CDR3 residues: CASSQSPTGGDYEQYF. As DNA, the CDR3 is TGTGCCAGCAGCCAAAGCCCGACAGGGGGGGACTACGAGCAGTACTTC. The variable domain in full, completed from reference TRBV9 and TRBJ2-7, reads DSGVTQTPKHLITATGQRVTLRCSPRSGDLSVYWYQQSLDQGLQFLIQYYNGEERAKGNILERFSAQQFPDLHSELNLSSLELGDSALYFCASSQSPTGGDYEQYFGPGTRLTVT.

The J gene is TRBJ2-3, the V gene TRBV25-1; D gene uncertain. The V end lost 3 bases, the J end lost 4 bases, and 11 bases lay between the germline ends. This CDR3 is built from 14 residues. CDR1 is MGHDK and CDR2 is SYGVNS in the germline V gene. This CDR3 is CASSDITVPDTQYF. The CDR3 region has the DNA TGTGCCAGCAGTGACATAACCGTCCCAGATACGCAGTATTTT.

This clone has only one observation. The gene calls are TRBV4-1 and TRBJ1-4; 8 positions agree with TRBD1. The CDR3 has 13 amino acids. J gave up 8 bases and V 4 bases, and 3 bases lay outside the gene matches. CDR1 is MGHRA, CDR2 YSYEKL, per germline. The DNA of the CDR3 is TGCGCCAGCAGCCTTTGGACAGGGGAAAAACTGTTTTTT. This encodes CASSLWTGEKLFF.

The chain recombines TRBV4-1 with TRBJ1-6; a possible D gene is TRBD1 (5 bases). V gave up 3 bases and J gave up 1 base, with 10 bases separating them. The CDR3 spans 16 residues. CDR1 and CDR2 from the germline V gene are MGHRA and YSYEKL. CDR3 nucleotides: TGCGCCAGCAGCCACCCCGGGGGGTCCTATAATTCACCCCTCCACTTT. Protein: CASSHPGGSYNSPLHF.

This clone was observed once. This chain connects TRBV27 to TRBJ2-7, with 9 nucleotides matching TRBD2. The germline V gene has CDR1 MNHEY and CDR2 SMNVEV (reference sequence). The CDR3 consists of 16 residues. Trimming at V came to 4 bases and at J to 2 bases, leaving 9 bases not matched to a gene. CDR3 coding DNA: TGTGCCAGCAGTTCCTCTTCCGGGACTAGCCCCTACGAGCAGTACTTC. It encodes CASSSSSGTSPYEQYF.

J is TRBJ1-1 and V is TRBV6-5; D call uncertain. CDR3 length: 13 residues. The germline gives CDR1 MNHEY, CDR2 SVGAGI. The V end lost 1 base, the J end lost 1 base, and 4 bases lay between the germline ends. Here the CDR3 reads CASSYLGNTEAFF. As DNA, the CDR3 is TGTGCCAGCAGTTACTTGGGGAACACTGAAGCTTTCTTT.

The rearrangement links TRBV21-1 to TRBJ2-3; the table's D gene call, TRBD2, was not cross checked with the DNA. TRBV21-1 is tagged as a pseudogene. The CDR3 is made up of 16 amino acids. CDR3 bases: TGTGCCAGCAAACTCCAGCGGGGGGGCCGGGGAGATACGCAGTATTTT. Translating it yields CASKLQRGGRGDTQYF.

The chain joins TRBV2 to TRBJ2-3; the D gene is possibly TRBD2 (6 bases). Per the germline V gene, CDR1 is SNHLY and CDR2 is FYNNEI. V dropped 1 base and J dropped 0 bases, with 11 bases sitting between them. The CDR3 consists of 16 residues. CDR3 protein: CASSEVGTPSTDTQYF. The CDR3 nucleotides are TGTGCCAGCAGTGAAGTCGGGACTCCGAGCACAGATACGCAGTATTTT.

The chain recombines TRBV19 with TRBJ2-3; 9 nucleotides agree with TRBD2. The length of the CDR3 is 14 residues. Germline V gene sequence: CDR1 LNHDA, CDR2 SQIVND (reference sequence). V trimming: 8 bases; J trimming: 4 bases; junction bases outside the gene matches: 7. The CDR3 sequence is CASGDSGSADTQYF. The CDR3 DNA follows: TGTGCCAGTGGTGATAGCGGGAGTGCAGATACGCAGTATTTT.

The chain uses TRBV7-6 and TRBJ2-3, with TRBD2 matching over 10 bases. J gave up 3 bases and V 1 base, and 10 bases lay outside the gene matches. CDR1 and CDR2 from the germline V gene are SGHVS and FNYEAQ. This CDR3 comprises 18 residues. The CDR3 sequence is CASSLEEERGGETDTQYF. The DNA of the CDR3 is TGTGCCAGCAGCTTAGAGGAGGAGCGGGGGGGCGAAACAGATACGCAGTATTTT. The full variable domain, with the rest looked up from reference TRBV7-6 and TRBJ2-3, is GAGVSQSPRYKVTKRGQDVALRCDPISGHVSLYWYRQALGQGPEFLTYFNYEAQQDKSGLPNDRFSAERPEGSISTLTIQRTEQRDSAMYRCASSLEEERGGETDTQYFGPGTRLTVL.